Each of the 10 T cell receptor beta chains below was sequenced from the same sample in a study of spatial heterogeneity in lung cancer. TCRdb re-analysed the 5' RACE reads in MiXCR, keeping a single row per CDR3 protein. The table records several hundred distinct CDR3 sequences, around 13% of them present only once. The time point here: sample taken at primary tumor resection. The sample consisted of PBMCs, taken at surgery. These TCRs come from a male donor with early-stage non-small cell lung cancer.

By proportion, this clonotype is medium-sized (0.01 to 0.1%). CDR3 in amino acids: CASRNGQGETQYF. The CDR3 DNA is TGTGCCAGCAGAAACGGACAGGGTGAGACCCAGTACTTC. The rearrangement joins TRBV2 to TRBJ2-5; TRBD1 aligns across 8 bases. CDR1 and CDR2 from the germline V gene are SNHLY and FYNNEI. V lost 6 bases and J lost 5; bases outside the gene matches: 5. CDR3 length: 13 residues.

This clonotype was counted only a few times. The chain is built from TRBV20-1 and TRBJ1-6; 7 bases are a match to TRBD1. Germline V gene lookup returns CDR1 DFQATT and CDR2 SNEGSKA (reference sequence). The trim removed 3 bases at V and 10 bases at J, leaving 6 bases unmatched. CDR3 length: 13 residues. In DNA, the CDR3 is TGCAGTGCTAGCCGACAGGGAGGATCACCCCTCCACTTT. Translation gives CSASRQGGSPLHF.

The gene calls are TRBV2 and TRBJ2-2, with D possibly TRBD2 on 5 matching bases. The germline V and J ends were trimmed by 7 bases and 5 bases, with 20 bases remaining between them. There are 16 residues in the CDR3. Per the germline V gene, CDR1 is SNHLY and CDR2 is FYNNEI. CDR3 sequence: CASTEGRIARTGELFF. The CDR3 DNA reads TGTGCCAGCACCGAAGGGAGAATAGCACGGACCGGGGAGCTGTTTTTT.

On this clonotype itself: A much larger clone sits a single nucleotide away, making a read error possible. The gene calls are TRBV7-2 and TRBJ2-2; 7 bases are a match to TRBD1. This CDR3 spans 17 amino acids. The V segment lost 5 bases and the J segment 6 bases; nucleotides outside the gene matches: 15. The germline CDR1 and CDR2 sequences are SGHTA and FQGNSA. CDR3 sequence: CASSQSRQGGIAGELFF. Written as DNA, the CDR3 is TGTGCCAGCAGCCAGAGTAGACAGGGTGGAATTGCCGGGGAGCTGTTTTTT. Together with reference TRBV7-2 and TRBJ2-2, the CDR3 gives the full variable domain: GAGVSQSPSNKVTEKGKDVELRCDPISGHTALYWYRQSLGQGLEFLIYFQGNSAPDKSGLPSDRFSAERTGGSVSTLTIQRTQQEDSAVYLCASSQSRQGGIAGELFFGEGSRLTVL.

This clonotype was seen many times. The chain carries TRBV12-3 or TRBV12-4 and TRBJ2-3; a weak D match, TRBD2 (5 bases). The CDR3 totals 12 residues. V lost 2 bases and J 11 bases, leaving 11 bases between the germline ends. CDR3 nucleotides: TGTGCCAGCAGTTTAACGGGATTCGGGCAGTATTTT. Residues: CASSLTGFGQYF.

This clonotype has ten or more counts. J is TRBJ2-1 and V is TRBV7-2; possible D gene TRBD1, 6 bases. Germline CDR1 reads SGHTA; CDR2 reads FQGNSA. Trimming removed 3 bases at V and 4 bases at J, with 10 bases between. CDR3 length equals 14 residues. Here the CDR3 reads CASSFGQRYNEQFF. The CDR3 coding sequence is TGTGCCAGCAGCTTCGGACAGAGATACAATGAGCAGTTCTTC.

Judged by abundance, this clonotype is large (0.1 to 1%). The rearrangement joins TRBV7-2 to TRBJ2-5; D not resolved. This CDR3 is built from 14 residues. V was clipped by 2 bases and J by 1 base, with 8 bases between them. The germline V gene encodes CDR1 SGHTA and CDR2 FQGNSA. The CDR3 DNA sequence: TGTGCCAGCAGCTTATCCTGGGCCCAAGAGACCCAGTACTTC. Its translation is CASSLSWAQETQYF. The full variable domain, in which reference TRBV7-2 and TRBJ2-5 provide the parts outside the CDR3, is GAGVSQSPSNKVTEKGKDVELRCDPISGHTALYWYRQSLGQGLEFLIYFQGNSAPDKSGLPSDRFSAERTGGSVSTLTIQRTQQEDSAVYLCASSLSWAQETQYFGPGTRLLVL.

There are many counts of this clonotype. CDR3 DNA sequence: TGTGCCAGTAGCTCGACTAGCGGCTTGGGCAATGAGCAGTTCTTC. The encoded protein is CASSSTSGLGNEQFF. The rearrangement joins TRBV19 to TRBJ2-1; 9 positions match TRBD2. The CDR3 is 15 amino acids. Losses at the gene ends were 6 bases for V and 6 bases for J; bases not matched to a gene: 9. In germline, CDR1 is LNHDA, CDR2 SQIVND (reference sequence).

This clonotype was seen ten or more times. The V and J genes are TRBV11-2 and TRBJ2-4; D ambiguous. V was trimmed by 0 bases and J by 1 base, leaving 7 bases between them. The CDR3 is made up of 15 amino acids. Germline values: CDR1 SGHAT, CDR2 FQNNGV. CDR3 loop: CASSLEGTAKNIQYF. The CDR3 nucleotides read TGTGCCAGCAGCTTAGAGGGAACCGCCAAAAACATTCAGTACTTC.

The sample holds a few counts of this clonotype. This chain joins TRBV11-2 and TRBJ2-3, with 10 nucleotides matching TRBD2. The junction had 2 bases not matched to a gene; V was cut back by 3 bases and J by 2 bases. CDR1 is SGHAT, CDR2 FQNNGV, per germline. This CDR3 comprises 15 residues. CDR3: CASSFLAGVTDTQYF. The CDR3 nucleotides are TGTGCCAGCAGCTTTCTAGCGGGGGTCACAGATACGCAGTATTTT.